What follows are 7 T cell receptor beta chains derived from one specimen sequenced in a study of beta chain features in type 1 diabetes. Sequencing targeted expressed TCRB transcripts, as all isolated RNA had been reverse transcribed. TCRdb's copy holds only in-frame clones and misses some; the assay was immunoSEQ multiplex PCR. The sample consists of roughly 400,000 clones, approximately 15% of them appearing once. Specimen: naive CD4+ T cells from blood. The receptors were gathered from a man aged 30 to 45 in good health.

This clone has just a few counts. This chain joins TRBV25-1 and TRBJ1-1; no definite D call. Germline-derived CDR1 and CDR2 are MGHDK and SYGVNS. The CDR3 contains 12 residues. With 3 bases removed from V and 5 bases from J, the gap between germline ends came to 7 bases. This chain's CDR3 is CASSDSGTEAFF. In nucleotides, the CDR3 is TGTGCCAGCAGTGATTCTGGAACTGAAGCTTTCTTT.

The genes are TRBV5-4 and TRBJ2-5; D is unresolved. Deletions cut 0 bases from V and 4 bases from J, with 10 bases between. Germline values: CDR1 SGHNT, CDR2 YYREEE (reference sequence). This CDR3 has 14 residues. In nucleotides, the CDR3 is TGTGCCAGCAGCTTGGCCGGGCGGCGAGAGACCCAGTACTTC. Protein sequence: CASSLAGRRETQYF.

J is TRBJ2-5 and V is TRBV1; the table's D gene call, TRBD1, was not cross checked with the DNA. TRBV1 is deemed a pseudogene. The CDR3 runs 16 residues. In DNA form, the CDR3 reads TGCACCAGCAGCCAACTTACCCGGGACAGACAAGAGACCCAGTACTTC. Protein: CTSSQLTRDRQETQYF.

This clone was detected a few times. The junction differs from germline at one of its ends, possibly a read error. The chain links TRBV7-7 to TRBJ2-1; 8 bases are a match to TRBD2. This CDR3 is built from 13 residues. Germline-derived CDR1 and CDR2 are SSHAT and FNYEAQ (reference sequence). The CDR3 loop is CASSLGLAGEQFF. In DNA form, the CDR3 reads TGTGCTAGCAGCTTAGGGCTAGCGGGTGAGCAGTTCTTC.

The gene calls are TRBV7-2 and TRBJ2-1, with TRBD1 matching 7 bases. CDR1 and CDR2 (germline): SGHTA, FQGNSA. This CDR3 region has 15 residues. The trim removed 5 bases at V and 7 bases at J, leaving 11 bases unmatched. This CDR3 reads CASSLATGVVNEQFF. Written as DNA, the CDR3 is TGTGCCAGCAGCCTCGCCACAGGGGTTGTGAATGAGCAGTTCTTC.

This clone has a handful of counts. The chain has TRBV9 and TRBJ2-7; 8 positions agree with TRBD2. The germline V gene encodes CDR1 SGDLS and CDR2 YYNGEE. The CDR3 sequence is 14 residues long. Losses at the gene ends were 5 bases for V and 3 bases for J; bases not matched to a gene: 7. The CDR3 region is CASREAGAYYEQYF. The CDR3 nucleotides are TGTGCCAGCAGGGAAGCGGGAGCCTACTACGAGCAGTACTTC.

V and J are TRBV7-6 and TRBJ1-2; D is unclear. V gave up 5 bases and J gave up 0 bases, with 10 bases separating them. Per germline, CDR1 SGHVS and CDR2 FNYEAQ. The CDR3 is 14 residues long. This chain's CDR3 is CASSPGQANYGYTF. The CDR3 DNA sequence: TGTGCCAGCAGCCCCGGGCAGGCTAACTATGGCTACACCTTC.